The source of this TCR beta chain is a study of T cell repertoires in cytomegalovirus infection. This clonotype has a handful of counts. Its antigen is currently unknown. Trimming took 6 bases from V and 1 from J, leaving 16 bases between them. From germline, CDR1 is SGHAT and CDR2 FQNNGV. This CDR3 has 16 amino acids. General study results and limits: Individuals carrying CMV plus the relevant HLA were identified by cumulative frequency of public TCR beta families. The ex vivo response showed dominance by HLA-C-restricted CMV-specific TCR beta clonotypes.

TCRdb recomputed calls from the reads with MiXCR, one row per CDR3 protein. The table includes fewer than 350,000 distinct CDR3 sequences, roughly 17% detected once. The clonotype originates from a human donor in good health (CMV status not recorded). Some clones in this sample may be carry-over from other donors' samples. Sequencing was performed on PBMCs. This chain joins TRBV11-2 and TRBJ1-3; no firm D call. The CDR3 loop reads CASSLIGNPSGNTIYF. Here the CDR3 DNA reads TGTGCCAGCAGTTTAATCGGGAACCCATCTGGAAACACCATATATTTT.